This T cell receptor beta chain was recorded in a study of identical twins (TCRdb year 2016). Notes on the research overall: To test whether fetal clonotypes persist, the study used deep sequencing on TCR alpha and beta repertoires from monozygotic twins, unrelated adults of various ages, and cord blood. To rule out contamination, the twin experiments were replicated at different times with different library preparation protocols. What the study reported, not specific to this receptor: Compared with coincidental sharing between unrelated individuals, out-of-frame TCR alpha sequences shared between twins had an excess of sequences with low generation probability. Recombination models systematically underestimated out-of-frame TCR alpha sharing in monozygotic twins but agreed with sharing between unrelated individuals. Because the same donors could not be followed over many years, the conclusions depended on cross-sectional statistical analysis. Zero-insertion analyses could be partly confounded by invariant T cells such as MAIT and iNKT, though diverse VJ usage argued against such confounding for most clonotypes. The excess sharing between twins in beta out-of-frame sequences was weaker because fewer shared sequences reduced the signal-to-noise ratio. Abundant cord blood beta clonotypes carried fewer insertions; young adult naive repertoires showed a weaker similar trend, while memory repertoires showed none.

This clonotype was picked up a small number of times. Its specific antigen is unknown. The sample holds no much larger clone one base away, and base qualities are not on file. Per the germline V gene (reference sequence), LNHNV is the CDR1 and YYDKDF is the CDR2. There are 16 amino acids in the CDR3, from cysteine to phenylalanine inclusive. Solely the CDR3 DNA is kept, with 48 bases framed from the first base. From V the trimming removes 8 bases and from J it removes 3 bases, while the gene matches leave 13 bases of the junction unaccounted for. Every donor in the study was a healthy Caucasian. Three pairs of female monozygotic twins, all aged about 18 to 30 years, made up the twin cohort. CD4+ and CD8+ T cell populations were isolated with positive isolation kits from Invitrogen. The library relied on 5' RACE. The sequencer was an Illumina HiSeq 2000. Template switching introduced a universal primer binding site; the final cDNA contained a unique molecular identifier, enabling accurate counting of TCR cDNA molecules. Specific primers in the conserved constant-segment region were used to synthesize first-strand cDNA for TCR alpha and beta chains. To control for contamination, every cDNA library was double barcoded, receiving both a SMART-Mk sample barcode and Illumina barcodes. TruSeq adapter sequences, together with Illumina sample barcodes, were added in two successive PCR steps. The Illumina HiSeq platform was used with custom primers to sequence TCR alpha and beta cDNA libraries. The original methods were these. Raw reads were processed with MiGEC to extract unique molecular identifiers, and MiXCR was used to determine CDR3 positions. For each individual, recombination models were inferred using an EM algorithm with the repgenHMM and IGoR tools. Shared clonotypes were analyzed with the tcR package in R, and sharing was normalized by the product of cloneset sizes. To study raw recombination free of thymic and clonal selection effects, out-of-frame nonproductive sequences were analyzed. The public reads were quality trimmed at Q25 with fastp and then assembled into clones with MiXCR by TCRdb, keeping productive beta chains. Rows with one shared CDR3 protein collapse into an entry with the most common genes and DNA. In this record, the V and J calls reflect TCRdb's handling and not the investigators' own analysis. The sample table holds fewer than 250,000 distinct CDR3 sequences, of which about 7.5% were seen once. Jointly, the top ten make up over 5% of the sample.

These records were also assigned to another study, of yellow fever vaccine responses in identical twins. The second study also describes: The T cell response to vaccination in identical twins was reported by the authors to appear partly convergent and partly personalized. Focusing on identical twins, the study followed the T cell clones that responded to the vaccine, and did so with precision.

The clonotype was recovered from a woman between 18 and 29 years old in good health. The chain is encoded by TRBV15 joined to TRBJ2-1, and 7 bases in between align with TRBD2. The sequencing input was CD8+ T cells sorted from blood. The bases read TGTGCCACCCATGGGGATGCGGGGGACCTCTACAATGAGCAGTTCTTC. This sequence encodes CATHGDAGDLYNEQFF.